The 12 T cell receptor beta chains listed next were all sequenced from one sample in a study of blood T cells in healthy people across ages. A J-beta primer mix and a sample-barcoded 5' primer were used in a second PCR of roughly 6 to 11 cycles. TCRdb reprocessed the 5' RACE reads via MiXCR and lists one record per CDR3 protein. The sample contains around 690,000 distinct CDR3 sequences, approximately 59% of which appear only once. Sequencing used blood. The origin of the receptors is a man aged 60-69 years in good health.

The DNA of the CDR3 is TGTGCCATCAGTGAGGCGGAAACATACAATGAGCAGTTCTTC. This translates into CAISEAETYNEQFF. The chain employs TRBV10-3 and TRBJ2-1; D not resolved. CDR1 is ENHRY, CDR2 SYGVKD, per germline. The CDR3 sequence is 14 residues long. V was shortened by 2 bases and J by 4 bases, with 9 bases between the two germline ends.

This clonotype appeared once. The gene calls are TRBV6-1 and TRBJ2-7; 8 bases agree with TRBD1. CDR1 is MNHNS, CDR2 SASEGT, per germline. There are 15 residues in the CDR3. V gave up 7 bases and J gave up 2 bases; unmatched junction bases: 10. The CDR3 sequence is CASTQTRTGTYEQYF. Written as DNA, the CDR3 is TGTGCCAGCACCCAAACCCGGACAGGGACCTACGAGCAGTACTTC.

This clonotype was detected only a few times. The rearrangement joins TRBV5-5 to TRBJ1-5; no clear D. V gave up 4 bases and J gave up 5 bases, with 16 bases separating them. Germline CDR1 reads SGHKS; CDR2 reads YYEKEE (reference sequence). The CDR3 covers 15 residues. DNA of the CDR3: TGTGCCAGCAGCCGAACCGGGCAGAACCATCAGCCCCAGCATTTT. Amino acid sequence: CASSRTGQNHQPQHF.

The chain is built from TRBV4-1 and TRBJ2-5; maybe TRBD2 (6 bases). The CDR3 is 15 amino acids. The V end lost 0 bases, the J end lost 5 bases, and 13 bases lay between the germline ends. Germline CDR1 is MGHRA and CDR2 is YSYEKL. The DNA of the CDR3 is TGCGCCAGCAGCCAAGAAGGGTTGGGGGGTGAGACCCAGTACTTC. This sequence encodes CASSQEGLGGETQYF.

The chain combines TRBV5-1 with TRBJ1-1; 7 bases fit TRBD1. This CDR3 has 15 amino acids. Germline CDR1 and CDR2: SGHRS and YFSETQ. V dropped 2 bases and J dropped 4; count of bases not matched to a gene: 8. The CDR3, as DNA: TGCGCCAGCAGCTTCGGAGGGGGCGTAGGCACTGAAGCTTTCTTT. Protein sequence: CASSFGGGVGTEAFF.

The chain combines TRBV27 with TRBJ2-6; D call uncertain. V gave up 8 bases and J gave up 4 bases, with 24 bases separating them. The CDR3 runs 18 residues. Germline loops: CDR1 MNHEY, CDR2 SMNVEV (reference sequence). CDR3 loop: CASRPEQWSAWGANVLTF. DNA of the CDR3: TGTGCCAGCCGACCCGAACAGTGGTCCGCTTGGGGGGCCAACGTCCTGACTTTC. Full variable domain (rest looked up from reference TRBV27 and TRBJ2-6): EAQVTQNPRYLITVTGKKLTVTCSQNMNHEYMSWYRQDPGLGLRQIYYSMNVEVTDKGDVPEGYKVSRKEKRNFPLILESPSPNQTSLYFCASRPEQWSAWGANVLTFGAGSRLTVL.

This clonotype has just a few counts. The chain employs TRBV7-2 and TRBJ2-5, with 8 bases aligning to TRBD1. The germline CDR1 and CDR2 sequences are SGHTA and FQGNSA. This CDR3 region has 15 residues. V gave up 3 bases and J gave up 5 bases; unmatched junction bases: 8. As DNA, the CDR3 is TGTGCCAGCAGCTTGGGCGACAGGGGTGCGGAGACCCAGTACTTC. It yields the protein CASSLGDRGAETQYF.

The table lists this clonotype with a few counts. The rearrangement joins TRBV11-2 to TRBJ2-1; maybe TRBD2 (6 bases). Germline V CDR1 and CDR2: SGHAT, FQNNGV. This CDR3 is 16 amino acids long. The V end was cut by 1 base, the J end by 6 bases, with 16 bases between. The CDR3 bases are TGTGCCAGCAGCTTAGTTGGCGGGGCATGGGGCAATGAGCAGTTCTTC. This gives the protein CASSLVGGAWGNEQFF.

V usage is TRBV20-1 and J usage is TRBJ1-2, with 7 bases matching TRBD1. J was trimmed by 4 bases and V by 5 bases; bases with no gene match: 4. CDR1 and CDR2 (germline): DFQATT, SNEGSKA (reference sequence). The CDR3 runs to 12 residues. CDR3 region: CSAPRDSYGYTF. CDR3 DNA sequence: TGCAGTGCTCCTCGGGACAGCTATGGCTACACCTTC.

This clonotype was counted a few times. The chain carries TRBV20-1 and TRBJ1-2; D is unresolved. CDR1 is DFQATT and CDR2 is SNEGSKA in the germline V gene (reference sequence). The CDR3 runs to 14 residues. The ends were cut back, 5 bases at V and 5 bases at J, with 18 bases in the middle. This CDR3 reads CSARAWSEAYGYTF. Written as DNA, the CDR3 is TGCAGTGCTCGTGCGTGGTCAGAAGCATATGGCTACACCTTC.

This clonotype has more than one count but fewer than ten. The chain has TRBV7-6 and TRBJ2-2, with D perhaps matching TRBD2 (5 bases). This CDR3 has 13 amino acids. Per germline, CDR1 SGHVS and CDR2 FNYEAQ. Between the trimmed V and J ends, which lost 7 bases and 7 bases, there was a span of 13 bases. This CDR3 reads CASTGITGGELFF. For the CDR3, the DNA is TGTGCCAGCACGGGGATCACCGGCGGGGAGCTGTTTTTT.

With regard to this clonotype: At one boundary the junction diverges from the germline segment, which might be a read error. The rearrangement joins TRBV4-1 to TRBJ1-2; maybe TRBD1 (5 bases). The CDR3 is made up of 15 amino acids. Germline V gene sequence: CDR1 MGHRA, CDR2 YSYEKL. The CDR3 sequence is CASSQASGTMYDYTF. CDR3 nucleotides: TGCGCCAGCAGCCAAGCTTCCGGGACCATGTATGACTACACCTTC.